This T cell receptor beta chain emerged from a study of T cell responses to AZD1222 COVID-19 vaccine. Study background: Doses given second, at about 4 or about 12 weeks, were pooled. Study-wide points: Repertoire samples came only from after the peak T cell response. Vaccine-associated CD4 TCRs spanned spike, dominant at 160-218 and 743-854. Nearly half of spike-specific TCRs reportedly target variant regions that are unmutated in the B.1.351 and B.1.1.7 variants.

Clones were sequenced by immunoSEQ multiplex PCR, and TCRdb holds only the in-frame ones, with some missing. Of 90,000 to 120,000 clones listed, over 80% are singletons. This CDR3 is 13 amino acids long. In germline, CDR1 is MNHEY, CDR2 SMNVEV (reference sequence). The ends were cut back, 8 bases at V and 5 bases at J, with 12 bases in the middle. Points on this clone: The antigen remains unidentified.

The source is an adult in good health. The chain links TRBV27 to TRBJ2-2, with D unresolved. The sample was peripheral blood, taken on day 0 of AZD1222 vaccination. The CDR3 bases are TGTGCCAGCCACCCCGGGTTAACCGGGGAGCTGTTTTTT. Residues: CASHPGLTGELFF.